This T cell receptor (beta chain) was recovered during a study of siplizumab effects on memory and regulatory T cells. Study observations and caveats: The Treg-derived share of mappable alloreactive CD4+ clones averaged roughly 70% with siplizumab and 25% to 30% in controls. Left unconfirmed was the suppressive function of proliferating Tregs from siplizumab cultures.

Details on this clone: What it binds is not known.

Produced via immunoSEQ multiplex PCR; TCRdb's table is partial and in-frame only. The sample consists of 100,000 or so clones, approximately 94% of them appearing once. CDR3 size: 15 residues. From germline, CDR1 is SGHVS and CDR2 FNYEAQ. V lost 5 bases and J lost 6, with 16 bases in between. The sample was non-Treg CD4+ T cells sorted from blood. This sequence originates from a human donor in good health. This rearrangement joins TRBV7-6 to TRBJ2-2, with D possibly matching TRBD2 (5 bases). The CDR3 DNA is TGTGCCAGCAGCCGGTTGCGAGGGAGTGCCGGGGAGCTGTTTTTT. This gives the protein CASSRLRGSAGELFF.